The source of this TCR beta chain is a study of Ad26.COV2.S vaccination and SARS-CoV-2 variants. The study's findings and limits: Possible underestimation of total T cell responses by the TCR breadth and depth analyses was noted. Placebo recipients had lower spike-specific TCR breadth than vaccine recipients.

As regards this clone: The antigen is undetermined.

Sequencing was performed with immunoSEQ multiplex PCR; in TCRdb, only in-frame clones are kept and a portion is missing. The sample lists over 130,000 clones, 86% occurring once. The CDR3 length is 13 residues. CDR1 and CDR2 (germline): MNHEY, SVGAGI. V gave up 2 bases and J gave up 7 bases, with 6 bases separating them. The material was peripheral blood, obtained after recovery from COVID-19. This sequence joins TRBV6-5 and TRBJ1-6; D gene uncertain. This receptor was obtained from a human donor who had recovered from COVID-19. The CDR3 DNA follows: TGTGCCAGCAGTTACAGATTAAATTCACCCCTCCACTTT. This translates into CASSYRLNSPLHF.